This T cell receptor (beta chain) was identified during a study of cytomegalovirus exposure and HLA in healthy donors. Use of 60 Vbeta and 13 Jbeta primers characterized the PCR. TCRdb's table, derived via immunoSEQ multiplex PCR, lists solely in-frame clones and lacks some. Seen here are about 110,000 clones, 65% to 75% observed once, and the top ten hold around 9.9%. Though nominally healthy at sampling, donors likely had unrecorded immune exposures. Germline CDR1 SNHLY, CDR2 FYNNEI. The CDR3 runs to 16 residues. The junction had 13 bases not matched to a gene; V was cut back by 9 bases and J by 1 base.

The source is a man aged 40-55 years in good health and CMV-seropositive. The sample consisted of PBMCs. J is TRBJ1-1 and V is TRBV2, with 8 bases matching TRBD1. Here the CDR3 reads CARGADQGAQNTEAFF. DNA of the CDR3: TGTGCCAGGGGGGCCGATCAGGGGGCGCAGAACACTGAAGCTTTCTTT.